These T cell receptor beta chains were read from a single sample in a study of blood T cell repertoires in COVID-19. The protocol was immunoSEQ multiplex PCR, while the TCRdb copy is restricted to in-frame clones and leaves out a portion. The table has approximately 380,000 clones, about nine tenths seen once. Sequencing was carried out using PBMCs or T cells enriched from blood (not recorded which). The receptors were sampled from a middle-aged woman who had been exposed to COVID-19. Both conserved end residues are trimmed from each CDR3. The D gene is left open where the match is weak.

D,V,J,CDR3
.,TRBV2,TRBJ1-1,ASRKGESNTEAF
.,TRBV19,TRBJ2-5,ASSMYGQETQY
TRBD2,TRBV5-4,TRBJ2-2,ASSLPAGRDTGELF
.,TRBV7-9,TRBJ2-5,ASSFARETQY
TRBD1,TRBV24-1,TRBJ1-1,ATRPGTGGFTEAF
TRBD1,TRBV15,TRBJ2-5,ATSRDWAGGETQY
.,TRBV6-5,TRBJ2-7,ASSSTRKPGLVD
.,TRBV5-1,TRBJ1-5,ASSFSTGNNQPQH
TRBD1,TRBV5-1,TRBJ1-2,ASSQGENGYGYT
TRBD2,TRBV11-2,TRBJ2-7,ASSDLAGGLYEQY
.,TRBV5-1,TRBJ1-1,ASVMGHGRVNTEAF
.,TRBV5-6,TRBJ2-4,ASSLALDGGVGKNIQY
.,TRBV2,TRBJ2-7,ASSDRPYEQY
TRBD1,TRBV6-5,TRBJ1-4,ASTLSGTAKEKLF
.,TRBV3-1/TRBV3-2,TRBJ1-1,ASRSSGGAYTEAF
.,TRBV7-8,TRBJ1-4,ASSLVAGGSEKLF
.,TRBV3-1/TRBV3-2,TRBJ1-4,ASSQAWGPNEKLF
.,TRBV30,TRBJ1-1,AWRRNWAEAF
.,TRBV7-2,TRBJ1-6,ASSLVGGARIPPPLH
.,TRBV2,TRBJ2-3,ASSARLSTDTQY
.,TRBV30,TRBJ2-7,AWRHGGAGEQY
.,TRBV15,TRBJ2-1,ATSPRVSYNEQF
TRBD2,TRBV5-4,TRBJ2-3,ASKRGPTDTQY
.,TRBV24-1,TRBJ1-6,ATSLLGGGNSPLH
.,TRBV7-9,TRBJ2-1,ASSPRGSYNEQF
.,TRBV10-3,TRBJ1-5,AISQQEHNQPQH
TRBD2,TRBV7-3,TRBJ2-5,ASSLGGSGSETQY
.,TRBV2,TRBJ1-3,ASSLLSGNTIY
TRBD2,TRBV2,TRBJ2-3,ASKIAGASTDTQY
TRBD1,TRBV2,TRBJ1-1,ASGQGARGNTEAF
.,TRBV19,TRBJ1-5,ASRNRVGNQPQH
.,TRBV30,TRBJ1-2,AWSVQGRGRYGYT
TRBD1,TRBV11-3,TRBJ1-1,ASSRRTGEAF
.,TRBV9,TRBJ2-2,ASSVGGPGELF
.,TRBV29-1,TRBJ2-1,SVDTPSSYNEQF
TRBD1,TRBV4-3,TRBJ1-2,ASSQQGAGLGYGYT
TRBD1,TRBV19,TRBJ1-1,ASSIGDRGTEAF
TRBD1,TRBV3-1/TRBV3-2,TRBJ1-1,ASSQAGTGTVEAF
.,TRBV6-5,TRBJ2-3,ASSRQALGGTQY
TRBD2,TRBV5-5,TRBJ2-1,ASSLKHGSGSEQF
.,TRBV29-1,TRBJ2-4,SVRQGAKNIQY
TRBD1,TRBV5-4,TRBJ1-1,ASSPPTGGYTEAF
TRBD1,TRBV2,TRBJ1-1,ASQTGMGNTEAF
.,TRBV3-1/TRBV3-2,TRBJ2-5,ASSQVHSQETQY
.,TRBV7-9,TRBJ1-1,ASSPRGGNTEAF
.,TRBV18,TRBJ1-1,ASSPGLLNTEAF
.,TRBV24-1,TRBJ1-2,ATSALLGKNYGYT
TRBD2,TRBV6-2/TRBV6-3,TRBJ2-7,ASSYEVAGAHEQY
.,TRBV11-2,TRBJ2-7,ASSFNTEQY
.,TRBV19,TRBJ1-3,ASSFSRLSGNTIY
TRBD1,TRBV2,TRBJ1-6,ASSYRGLGSPLH
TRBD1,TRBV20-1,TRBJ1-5,SASDTGTGSDQPQH
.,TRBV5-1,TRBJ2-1,ASSPKLGGEQF